Sequencing of this T cell receptor (beta chain) was carried out in a study of T cell repertoires in cytomegalovirus infection. Turning to the study itself: Indications came from public TCR beta signatures; they pointed to CMV infection and to a matching HLA type.

Many counts were recorded for this clonotype. Its antigen is still unknown. Study-wide findings and caveats: The cumulative frequency of public TCR beta families distinguished individuals who carried CMV together with the relevant HLA. Dominating the ex vivo response were TCR beta clonotypes that were CMV-specific and HLA-C-restricted.

V shed 3 bases and J shed 4 bases, with 21 bases lying between them. The CDR3 spans 17 residues. Germline CDR1 is SGHTA and CDR2 is FQGNSA. TCRdb redid the calling of the reads with MiXCR, one entry per CDR3 protein. The sample comprises approximately 170,000 distinct CDR3 sequences, about a sixth of which are singletons, and roughly a sixth rests with the top ten. This sequence joins TRBV7-2 and TRBJ2-5; D is unresolved. The source material was CD8+ T cells from PBMCs. The sequence was obtained from a human donor in good health (CMV status not recorded). Some clones in this sample may be carry-over from other donors' samples. CDR3 nucleotide sequence: TGTGCCAGCAGCTTCCCTATGTCCGAGGCTAAGTTAGAGACCCAGTACTTC. Amino acids: CASSFPMSEAKLETQYF.